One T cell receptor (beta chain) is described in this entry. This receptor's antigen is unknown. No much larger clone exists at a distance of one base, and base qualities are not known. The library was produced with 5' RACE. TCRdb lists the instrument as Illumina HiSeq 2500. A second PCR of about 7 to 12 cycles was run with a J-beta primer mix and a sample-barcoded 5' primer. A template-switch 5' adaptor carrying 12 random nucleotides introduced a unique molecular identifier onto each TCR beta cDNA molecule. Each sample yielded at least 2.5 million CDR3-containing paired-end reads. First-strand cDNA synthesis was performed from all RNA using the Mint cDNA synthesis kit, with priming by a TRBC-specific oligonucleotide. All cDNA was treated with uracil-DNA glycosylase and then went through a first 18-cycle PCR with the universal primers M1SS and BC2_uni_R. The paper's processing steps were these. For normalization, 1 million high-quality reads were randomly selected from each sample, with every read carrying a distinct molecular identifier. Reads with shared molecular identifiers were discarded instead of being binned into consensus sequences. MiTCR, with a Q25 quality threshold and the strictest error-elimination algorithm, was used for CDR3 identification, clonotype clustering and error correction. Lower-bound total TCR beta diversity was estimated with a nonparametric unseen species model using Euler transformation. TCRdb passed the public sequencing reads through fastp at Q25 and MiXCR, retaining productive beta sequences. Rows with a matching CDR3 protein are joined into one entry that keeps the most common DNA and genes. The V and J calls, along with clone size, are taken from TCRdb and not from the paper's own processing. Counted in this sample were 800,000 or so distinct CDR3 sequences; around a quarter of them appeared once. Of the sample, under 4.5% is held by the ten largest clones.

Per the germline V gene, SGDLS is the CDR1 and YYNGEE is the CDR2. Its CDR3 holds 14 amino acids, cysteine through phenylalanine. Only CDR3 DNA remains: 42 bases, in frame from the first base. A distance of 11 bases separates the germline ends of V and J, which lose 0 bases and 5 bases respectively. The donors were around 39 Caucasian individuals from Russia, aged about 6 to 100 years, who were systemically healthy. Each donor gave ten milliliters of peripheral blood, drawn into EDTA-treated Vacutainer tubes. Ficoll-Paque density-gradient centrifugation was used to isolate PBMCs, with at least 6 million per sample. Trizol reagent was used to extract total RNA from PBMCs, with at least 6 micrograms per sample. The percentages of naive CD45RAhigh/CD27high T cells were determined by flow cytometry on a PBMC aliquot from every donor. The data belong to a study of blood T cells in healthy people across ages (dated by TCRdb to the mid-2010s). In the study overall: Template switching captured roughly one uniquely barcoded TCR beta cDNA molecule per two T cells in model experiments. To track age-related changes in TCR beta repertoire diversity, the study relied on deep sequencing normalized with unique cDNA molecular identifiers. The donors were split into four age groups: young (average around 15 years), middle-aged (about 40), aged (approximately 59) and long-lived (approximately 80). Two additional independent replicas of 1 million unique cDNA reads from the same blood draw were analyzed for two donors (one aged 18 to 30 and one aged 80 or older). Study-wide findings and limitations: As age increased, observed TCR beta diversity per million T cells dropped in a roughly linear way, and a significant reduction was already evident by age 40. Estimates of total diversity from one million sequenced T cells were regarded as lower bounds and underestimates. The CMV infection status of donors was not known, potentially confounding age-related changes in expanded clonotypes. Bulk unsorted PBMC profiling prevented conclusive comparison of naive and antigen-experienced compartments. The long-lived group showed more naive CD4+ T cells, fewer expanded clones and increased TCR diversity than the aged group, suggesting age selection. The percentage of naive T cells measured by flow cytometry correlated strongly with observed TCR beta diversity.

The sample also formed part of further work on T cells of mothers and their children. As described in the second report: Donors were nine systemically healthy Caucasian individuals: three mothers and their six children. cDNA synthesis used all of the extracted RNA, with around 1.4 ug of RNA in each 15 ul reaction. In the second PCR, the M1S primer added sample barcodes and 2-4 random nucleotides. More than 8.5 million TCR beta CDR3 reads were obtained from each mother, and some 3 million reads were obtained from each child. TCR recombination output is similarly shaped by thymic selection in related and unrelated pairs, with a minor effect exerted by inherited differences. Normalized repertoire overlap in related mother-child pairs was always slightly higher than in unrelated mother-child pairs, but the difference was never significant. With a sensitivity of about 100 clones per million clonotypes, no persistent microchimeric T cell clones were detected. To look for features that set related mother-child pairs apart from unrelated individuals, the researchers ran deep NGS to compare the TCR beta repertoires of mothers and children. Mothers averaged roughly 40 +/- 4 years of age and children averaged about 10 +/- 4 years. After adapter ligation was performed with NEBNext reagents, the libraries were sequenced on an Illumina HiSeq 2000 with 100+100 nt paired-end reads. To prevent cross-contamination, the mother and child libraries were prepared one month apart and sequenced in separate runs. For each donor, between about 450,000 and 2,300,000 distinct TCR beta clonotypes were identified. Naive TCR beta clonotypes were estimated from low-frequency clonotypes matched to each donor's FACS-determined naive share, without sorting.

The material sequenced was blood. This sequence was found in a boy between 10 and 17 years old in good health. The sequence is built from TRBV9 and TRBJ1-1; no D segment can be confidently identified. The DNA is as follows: TGTGCCAGCAGCGTAGATTCCAGAGGAACTGAAGCTTTCTTT. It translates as CASSVDSRGTEAFF.